This T cell receptor beta chain is drawn from a study of cytomegalovirus exposure and HLA in healthy donors. With respect to this clone: Its antigen is not known.

Findings and caveats of the study: Accurate HLA-A and HLA-B prediction from TCR beta sequences was reported for most subjects. Productive rates of about 90% or about 30% were seen for most TCR beta V segments in an earlier analysis. Most TCR sequences proved rare, with some public TCRs found in many donors.

The CDR3 extends over 15 amino acids. From germline, CDR1 is SNHLY and CDR2 FYNNEI. The trim removed 5 bases at V and 4 bases at J, leaving 7 bases unmatched. The PCR made use of 60 Vbeta and 13 Jbeta primers. Repertoires were generated with immunoSEQ multiplex PCR, while TCRdb's copy carries only in-frame clones and drops some. The table lists 100,000 to 120,000 clones, 67% of them singletons. The J gene is TRBJ2-1, the V gene TRBV2; 8 nucleotides match TRBD2. The sequence was obtained from a man aged 18 to 29 in good health and CMV-seropositive. Sequenced material: PBMCs. The CDR3 nucleotides read TGTGCCAGCAGTTCCAACGGGGGGGCGTACAATGAGCAGTTCTTC. As protein: CASSSNGGAYNEQFF. Full variable domain (remainder filled in from reference TRBV2 and TRBJ2-1): EPEVTQTPSHQVTQMGQEVILRCVPISNHLYFYWYRQILGQKVEFLVSFYNNEISEKSEIFDDQFSVERPDGSNFTLKIRSTKLEDSAMYFCASSSNGGAYNEQFFGPGTRLTVL.